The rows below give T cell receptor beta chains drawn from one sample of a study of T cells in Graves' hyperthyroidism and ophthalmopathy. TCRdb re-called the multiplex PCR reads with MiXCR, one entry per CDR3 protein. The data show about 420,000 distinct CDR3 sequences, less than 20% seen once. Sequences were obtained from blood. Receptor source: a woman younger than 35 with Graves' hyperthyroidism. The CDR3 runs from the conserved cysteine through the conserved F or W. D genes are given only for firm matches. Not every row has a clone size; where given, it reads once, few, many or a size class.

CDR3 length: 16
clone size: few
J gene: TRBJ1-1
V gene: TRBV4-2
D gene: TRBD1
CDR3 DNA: TGTGCCAGCAGCCAAATAGCCGGGACAGGGGTTTTTGAAGCTTTCTTT
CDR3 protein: CASSQIAGTGVFEAFF

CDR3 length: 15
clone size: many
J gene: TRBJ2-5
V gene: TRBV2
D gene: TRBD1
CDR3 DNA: TGTGCCAGCAGTGAACAGGGACAGGCAGCGGAGACCCAGTACTTC
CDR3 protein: CASSEQGQAAETQYF

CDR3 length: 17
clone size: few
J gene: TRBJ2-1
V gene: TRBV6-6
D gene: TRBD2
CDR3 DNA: TGTGCCAGCAGTTACTCGACAAGGACTAGCGGGAGGGGAGAGCAGTTCTTC
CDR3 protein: CASSYSTRTSGRGEQFF

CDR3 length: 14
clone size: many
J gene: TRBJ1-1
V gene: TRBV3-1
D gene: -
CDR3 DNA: TGTGCCAGCAGCCAAGGGGCCCCGGCCACTGAAGCTTTCTTT
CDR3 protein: CASSQGAPATEAFF

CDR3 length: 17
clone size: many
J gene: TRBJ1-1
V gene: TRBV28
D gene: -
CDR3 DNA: TGTGCCAGCAGTTTAAGAGAGTGGTCGCCACCTGACACTGAAGCTTTCTTT
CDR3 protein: CASSLREWSPPDTEAFF

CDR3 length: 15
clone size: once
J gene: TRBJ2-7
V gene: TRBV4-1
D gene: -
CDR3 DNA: TGCGCCAGCAGCCAAGGGAGCGACTACTCCTACGAGCAGTACTTC
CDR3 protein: CASSQGSDYSYEQYF

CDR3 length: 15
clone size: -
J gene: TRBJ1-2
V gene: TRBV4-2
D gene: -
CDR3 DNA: TGTGCCAGCAGCCCCTCGGGGGGACTGCACTATGGCTACACCTTC
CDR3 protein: CASSPSGGLHYGYTF

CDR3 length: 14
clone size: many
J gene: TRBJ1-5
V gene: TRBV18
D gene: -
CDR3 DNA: TGTGCCAGCTCACCGGGACGGATGAATCAGCCCCAGCATTTT
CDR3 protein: CASSPGRMNQPQHF

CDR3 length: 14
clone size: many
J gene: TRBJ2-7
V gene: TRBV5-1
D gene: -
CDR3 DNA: TGCGCCAGCAGCTTGTCGGGGAATAGCCGCGAGCAGTACTTC
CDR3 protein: CASSLSGNSREQYF

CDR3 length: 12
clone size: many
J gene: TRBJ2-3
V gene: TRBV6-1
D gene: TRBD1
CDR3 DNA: TGTGCCACAGGACAGGGCACAGATACGCAGTATTTT
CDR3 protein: CATGQGTDTQYF

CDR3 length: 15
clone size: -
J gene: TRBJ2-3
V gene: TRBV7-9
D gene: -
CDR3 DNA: TGTGCCAGCAGCTTAGCGGGAAGAATGGCAGTTACGCAGTATTTT
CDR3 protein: CASSLAGRMAVTQYF

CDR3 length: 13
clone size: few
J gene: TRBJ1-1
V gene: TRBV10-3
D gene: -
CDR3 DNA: TGTGCCATCAGCGGACAAGTGAACACTGAAGCTTTCTTT
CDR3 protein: CAISGQVNTEAFF

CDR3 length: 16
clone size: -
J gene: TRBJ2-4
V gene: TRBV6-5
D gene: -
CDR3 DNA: TGTGCCAGCAGTTACTCGTCGGGGAGGGCCAAAAACATTCAGTACTTC
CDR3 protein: CASSYSSGRAKNIQYF

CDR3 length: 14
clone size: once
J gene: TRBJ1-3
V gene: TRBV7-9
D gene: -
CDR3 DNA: TGTGCCAGCAGCAAACCGGGGAGCAGAAACACCATATATTTT
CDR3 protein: CASSKPGSRNTIYF

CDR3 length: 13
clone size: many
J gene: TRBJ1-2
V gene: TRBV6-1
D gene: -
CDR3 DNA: TGTGCCAGCACCAACGGTCGGGTTTATGGCTACACCTTC
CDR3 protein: CASTNGRVYGYTF

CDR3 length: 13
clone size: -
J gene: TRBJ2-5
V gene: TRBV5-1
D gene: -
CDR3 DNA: TGCGCCAGCAGCTTGGGGAATTTTGAGACCCAGTACTTC
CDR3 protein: CASSLGNFETQYF

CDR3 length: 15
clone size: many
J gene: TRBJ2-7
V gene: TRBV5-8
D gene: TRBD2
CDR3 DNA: TGTGCCAGCAGCCGACTAGCGGGGGGTTCCTACGAGCAGTACTTC
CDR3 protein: CASSRLAGGSYEQYF

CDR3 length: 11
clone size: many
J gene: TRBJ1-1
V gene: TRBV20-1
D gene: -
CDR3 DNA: TGCAGTGCTACTAAGAACACTGAAGCTTTCTTT
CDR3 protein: CSATKNTEAFF

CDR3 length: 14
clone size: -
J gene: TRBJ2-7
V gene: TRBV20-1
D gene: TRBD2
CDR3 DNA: TGCAGTGCCAACCCGGGACTAGCGGTCGGCGAGCAGTACTTC
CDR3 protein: CSANPGLAVGEQYF

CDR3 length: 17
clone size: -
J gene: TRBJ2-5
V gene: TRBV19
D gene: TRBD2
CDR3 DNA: TGTGCCAGTAGCCGTTGGTCGGCTAGCGGTCCACAAGAGACCCAGTACTTC
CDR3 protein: CASSRWSASGPQETQYF

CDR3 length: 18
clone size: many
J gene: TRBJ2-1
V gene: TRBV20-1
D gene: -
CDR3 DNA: TGCAGTGCTAGAGATCCCCTTAGCGGTTCCACCTCCTACAATGAGCAGTTCTTC
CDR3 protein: CSARDPLSGSTSYNEQFF

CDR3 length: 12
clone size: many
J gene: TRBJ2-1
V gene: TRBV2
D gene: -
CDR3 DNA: TGTGCCAGCAGGCTCGAATACAATGAGCAGTTCTTC
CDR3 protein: CASRLEYNEQFF

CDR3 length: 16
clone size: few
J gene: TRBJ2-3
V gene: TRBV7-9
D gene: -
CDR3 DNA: TGTGCCAGCACAGGTTATCGGTTTCCTAACACAGATACGCAGTATTTT
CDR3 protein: CASTGYRFPNTDTQYF

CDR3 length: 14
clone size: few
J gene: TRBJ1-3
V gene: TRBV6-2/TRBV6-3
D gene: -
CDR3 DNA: TGTGCCAGCAGTTACTCGCTACAGGGAAACACCATATATTTT
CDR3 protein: CASSYSLQGNTIYF

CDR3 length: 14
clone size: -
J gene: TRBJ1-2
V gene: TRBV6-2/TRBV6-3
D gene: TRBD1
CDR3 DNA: TGTGCCAGCAGTCACGACAGGGGGATCCATGGCTACACCTTC
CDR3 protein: CASSHDRGIHGYTF

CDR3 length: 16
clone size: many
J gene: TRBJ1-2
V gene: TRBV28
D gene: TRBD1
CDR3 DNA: TGTGCCAGCAGTCTACGGGACAGGGGGCATTCTCGAGGCTACACCTTC
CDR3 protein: CASSLRDRGHSRGYTF

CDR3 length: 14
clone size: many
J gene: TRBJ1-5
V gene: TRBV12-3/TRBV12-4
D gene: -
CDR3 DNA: TGTGCCAGCAGTGTGGACGGTAGCAATCAGCCCCAGCATTTT
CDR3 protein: CASSVDGSNQPQHF

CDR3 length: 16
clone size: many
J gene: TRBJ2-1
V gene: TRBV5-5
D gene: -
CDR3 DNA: TGTGCCAGCAGCTTGGCCCCGGCAGGGACTTTCAATGAGCAGTTCTTC
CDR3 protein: CASSLAPAGTFNEQFF

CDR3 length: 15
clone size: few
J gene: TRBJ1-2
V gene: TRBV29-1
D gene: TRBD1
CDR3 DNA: TGCAGCGTTGAAGGGGGGAGACAGGGGGCCTATGGCTACACCTTC
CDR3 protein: CSVEGGRQGAYGYTF

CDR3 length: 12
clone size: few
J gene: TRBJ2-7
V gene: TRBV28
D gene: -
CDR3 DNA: TGTGCCAGCAGTTTTATCTCCTACGAGCAGTACTTC
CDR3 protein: CASSFISYEQYF

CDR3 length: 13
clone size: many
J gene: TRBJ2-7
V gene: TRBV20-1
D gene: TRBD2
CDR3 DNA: TGCAGTGCTAGGTCCAGCGGGAGCTACGAGCAGTACTTC
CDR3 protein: CSARSSGSYEQYF

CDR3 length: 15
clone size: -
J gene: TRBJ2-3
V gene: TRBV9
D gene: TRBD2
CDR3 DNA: TGCGCCAGCAGCAAAGGACTAGCGGGAGCAGATGCGCAGTATTTT
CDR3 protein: CASSKGLAGADAQYF

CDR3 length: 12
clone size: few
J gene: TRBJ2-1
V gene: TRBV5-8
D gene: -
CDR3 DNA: TGTGCCAGCAGCTCCAATGTGGATGAGCAGTTCTTC
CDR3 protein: CASSSNVDEQFF

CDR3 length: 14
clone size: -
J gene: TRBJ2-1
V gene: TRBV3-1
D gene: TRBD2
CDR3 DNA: TGTGCCAGCAGCCCGGGCGGCGGGAGTAGGTTTTCGGTCTTC
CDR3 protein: CASSPGGGSRFSVF

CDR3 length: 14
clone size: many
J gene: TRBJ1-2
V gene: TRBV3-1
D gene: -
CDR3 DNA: TGTGCCAGCAGCCAAGGGGGGGGAATTCGGGGCTACACCTTC
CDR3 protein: CASSQGGGIRGYTF

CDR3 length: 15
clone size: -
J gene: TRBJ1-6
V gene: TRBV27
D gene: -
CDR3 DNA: TGTGCCAGCAGTTTATTGGTACAGAATAATTCACCCCTCCACTTT
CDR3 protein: CASSLLVQNNSPLHF

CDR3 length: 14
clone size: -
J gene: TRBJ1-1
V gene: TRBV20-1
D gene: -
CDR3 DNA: TGCAGTGCTAGAGATCTTAGGCAGGGAGGTGAAGCTTTCTTT
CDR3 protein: CSARDLRQGGEAFF